A single sample gave rise to the 2 T cell receptor beta chains below, sequenced in a study of T cell repertoires in cytomegalovirus infection. MiXCR, applied by TCRdb to the reads, yields one record per CDR3 protein. This table holds some 940,000 distinct CDR3 sequences, about 33% found once. No antigen is known for these receptors. Sequences were derived from cultured CD8+ T cells from PBMCs, sampled from culture after CMV antigen stimulation. These TCRs come from a human donor in good health (CMV status not recorded). Some clones in this sample may be carry-over from other donors' samples.

V and J are TRBV11-2 and TRBJ1-6; D gene ambiguous. The CDR3 extends over 16 amino acids. The V and J ends lost 5 bases and 3 bases respectively, with 14 bases between them. CDR1 is SGHAT and CDR2 is FQNNGV in the germline V gene. Here the CDR3 DNA reads TGTGCCAGCAGCCCCTCGGTACCAAGCTATAATTCACCCCTCCACTTT. As protein: CASSPSVPSYNSPLHF.

The chain is built from TRBV6-1 and TRBJ2-1; 7 bases are a match to TRBD2. This CDR3 contains 13 residues. V dropped 5 bases and J dropped 7; count of bases not matched to a gene: 5. The germline V gene has CDR1 MNHNS and CDR2 SASEGT. In DNA, the CDR3 is TGTGCCAGCAGTTGGGGGGAGGGGAATGAGCAGTTCTTC. Its translation is CASSWGEGNEQFF.